These 14 T cell receptor beta chains share one sample of origin, sequenced in a study of shared clonotypes between healthy human individuals. Clones were read by immunoSEQ multiplex PCR, and TCRdb kept only the in-frame ones, dropping some. The sample carries under 130,000 clones, approximately 70% recorded once. The sample consisted of memory CD8+ T cells sorted from blood. Sample subset: CD45RO+ cells pooled with CCR7-negative TemRA cells. Every receptor here comes from a woman between 25 and 40 years old in good health.

The chain uses TRBV27 and TRBJ2-7; 10 positions agree with TRBD2. Looked up from germline, CDR1 is MNHEY and CDR2 is SMNVEV (reference sequence). With V trimmed by 5 bases and J by 1 base, 5 bases remained unmatched. This CDR3 is built from 15 residues. CDR3: CASSEEAGGSYEQYF. The DNA of the CDR3 is TGTGCCAGCAGTGAAGAAGCGGGAGGGTCCTACGAGCAGTACTTC.

The chain carries TRBV15 and TRBJ2-6; D might be TRBD1 (5 bases). V gave up 0 bases and J gave up 2 bases, with 5 bases separating them. Germline V lookup: CDR1 LNHNV, CDR2 YYDKDF (reference sequence). This CDR3 has 15 amino acids. In DNA form, the CDR3 reads TGTGCCACCAGCAGAGAAGGGGCTGGGGCCAACGTCCTGACTTTC. Amino acids: CATSREGAGANVLTF.

The rearrangement joins TRBV28 to TRBJ2-7; 8 nucleotides line up with TRBD1. Germline assignment: CDR1 MDHEN and CDR2 SYDVKM. Trimming removed 5 bases from V and 2 bases from J; junction bases left unmatched: 5. The CDR3 length is 14 residues. This chain's CDR3 is CASSPGRGPYEQYF. The CDR3, as DNA: TGTGCCAGCAGTCCTGGCAGGGGGCCCTACGAGCAGTACTTC.

A few counts support this clone. The chain has TRBV25-1 and TRBJ2-3, with D possibly TRBD2 on 6 matching bases. Trimming took 8 bases from V and 4 from J, leaving 19 bases between them. The CDR3 has 15 residues. Germline V CDR1 and CDR2: MGHDK, SYGVNS. The CDR3 region has the DNA TGTGCCAGCCAAAACCGGGCCGGGGGATCAGATACGCAGTATTTT. Translated, it gives CASQNRAGGSDTQYF.

The rearrangement uses TRBV5-1 and TRBJ1-2, with 7 bases aligning to TRBD1. Germline V gene data show CDR1 as SGHRS and CDR2 as YFSETQ. With V trimmed by 4 bases and J by 4 bases, 13 bases remained unmatched. This CDR3 region has 16 residues. CDR3 amino acids: CASSGERDSTFYGYTF. The CDR3 coding sequence is TGCGCCAGCAGCGGAGAGAGGGACAGCACGTTCTATGGCTACACCTTC.

This clone showed up just a few times. The chain recombines TRBV5-1 with TRBJ1-1, with 9 bases aligning to TRBD1. CDR1 and CDR2 from the germline V gene are SGHRS and YFSETQ. V was clipped by 0 bases and J by 7 bases; unmatched bases: 4. The CDR3 is 14 amino acids. This CDR3 reads CASSLEGQGNEAFF. The CDR3 coding sequence is TGCGCCAGCAGCTTGGAGGGACAGGGTAATGAAGCTTTCTTT.

The V call is TRBV28, the J call TRBJ1-4; possibly TRBD1 for D (6 bases). The V end lost 3 bases, the J end lost 0 bases, and 14 bases lay between the germline ends. Looked up from germline, CDR1 is MDHEN and CDR2 is SYDVKM. There are 17 residues in the CDR3. The CDR3 DNA sequence: TGTGCCAGCAGTTTGGGAACCTGGACAGCAACTAATGAAAAACTGTTTTTT. It codes for CASSLGTWTATNEKLFF.

This clone was detected once. The gene calls are TRBV19 and TRBJ1-1; D remains unclear. The germline V and J ends were trimmed by 5 bases and 3 bases, with 10 bases remaining between them. Germline assignment: CDR1 LNHDA and CDR2 SQIVND (reference sequence). The length of the CDR3 is 13 residues. The CDR3 here is CASSSLLDTEAFF. The CDR3 DNA sequence: TGTGCCAGTAGTTCTTTATTGGACACTGAAGCTTTCTTT. The entire variable domain, with the rest obtained from reference TRBV19 and TRBJ1-1, is as follows: DGGITQSPKYLFRKEGQNVTLSCEQNLNHDAMYWYRQDPGQGLRLIYYSQIVNDFQKGDIAEGYSVSREKKESFPLTVTSAQKNPTAFYLCASSSLLDTEAFFGQGTRLTVV.

J is TRBJ1-1 and V is TRBV4-2; TRBD1 is a possible D gene (6 bases). Trimming shortened V by 0 bases and J by 2 bases, and 13 bases separated the two germline ends. From germline, CDR1 is LGHNA and CDR2 YNFKEQ. The CDR3 runs 16 residues. CDR3 region: CASSQEAGAGNTEAFF. CDR3 in DNA: TGTGCCAGCAGCCAAGAGGCGGGGGCAGGAAACACTGAAGCTTTCTTT.

This clone was detected a few times. The gene calls are TRBV28 and TRBJ2-7; D is perhaps TRBD2 (6 bases). With 5 bases removed from V and 3 bases from J, the gap between germline ends came to 17 bases. The CDR3 totals 15 residues. Germline assignment: CDR1 MDHEN and CDR2 SYDVKM. The CDR3 sequence is CASSTPLALHYEQYF. CDR3 in DNA: TGTGCCAGCAGTACCCCACTAGCTCTTCACTACGAGCAGTACTTC. The complete variable domain, with remaining parts taken from reference TRBV28 and TRBJ2-7, reads DVKVTQSSRYLVKRTGEKVFLECVQDMDHENMFWYRQDPGLGLRLIYFSYDVKMKEKGDIPEGYSVSREKKERFSLILESASTNQTSMYLCASSTPLALHYEQYFGPGTRLTVT.

This sequence joins TRBV19 and TRBJ2-2, with TRBD1 matching 9 bases. Trimming cost V 7 bases and J 1 base; bases outside gene matches: 7. Germline assignment: CDR1 LNHDA and CDR2 SQIVND (reference sequence). This CDR3 comprises 16 residues. This CDR3 reads CASIHRGPKNTGELFF. The CDR3 coding sequence is TGTGCCAGTATTCACAGGGGGCCGAAGAACACCGGGGAGCTGTTTTTT.

The J gene is TRBJ1-1, the V gene TRBV10-2; D not certain. The germline V and J ends were trimmed by 0 bases and 2 bases, with 7 bases remaining between them. This CDR3 contains 14 residues. Germline assignment: CDR1 WSHSY and CDR2 SAAADI. The CDR3 DNA follows: TGCGCCAGCAGTGAGTCCGCAGTTAACACTGAAGCTTTCTTT. Translation gives CASSESAVNTEAFF.

V and J are TRBV2 and TRBJ2-1, with D tentatively TRBD2 (6 bases). V was clipped by 2 bases and J by 10 bases, with 9 bases between them. Germline V gives CDR1 SNHLY, CDR2 FYNNEI. CDR3 length: 12 amino acids. CDR3 DNA sequence: TGTGCCAGCAGTGAATCTAGCGACGAGCAGTTCTTC. As protein: CASSESSDEQFF.

The chain links TRBV15 to TRBJ2-7; 14 bases line up with TRBD2. V lost 5 bases and J lost 5; bases outside the gene matches: 20. Germline V gene lookup returns CDR1 LNHNV and CDR2 YYDKDF (reference sequence). This CDR3 contains 20 residues. Here the CDR3 reads CATSGTARGLAGVILDEQYF. The CDR3, as DNA: TGTGCCACCAGCGGAACGGCCCGGGGACTAGCGGGAGTTATCCTGGACGAGCAGTACTTC.